The rows below give T cell receptor beta chains drawn from one sample of a study of T cell repertoires in cytomegalovirus infection. TCRdb re-called the reads through MiXCR, storing one row per CDR3 protein. The data contain some 280,000 distinct CDR3 sequences, roughly 13% of them singletons. The sequenced sample was PBMCs. These receptors all stem from a human donor in good health (CMV status not recorded). Some clones in this sample may be carry-over from other donors' samples. The CDR3 runs from the conserved cysteine through the conserved F or W. D genes are given only for firm matches. Clone size, where shown, is once, few, many, or a class for clones that have expanded.

d_call	v_call	clone_size	j_call	cdr3_nt	cdr3_aa
-	TRBV29-1	-	TRBJ2-3	TGCAGCGTAGACAGAACTAGCACAGATACGCAGTATTTT	CSVDRTSTDTQYF
TRBD1	TRBV20-1	-	TRBJ2-5	TGCAGTGCTCCCCGGACAGGGGGCGGCATAAGTGGAGAGACCCAGTACTTC	CSAPRTGGGISGETQYF
TRBD1	TRBV7-2	many	TRBJ2-1	TGTGCCAGCAGCTTAGTGACAGGGGGCTACAATGAGCAGTTCTTC	CASSLVTGGYNEQFF
TRBD1	TRBV5-4	few	TRBJ2-1	TGTGCCAGCAGCTCGACGCTAGGACAGGGTGACAATGAGCAGTTCTTC	CASSSTLGQGDNEQFF
-	TRBV7-9	few	TRBJ1-1	TGTGCCAGCAGCTTAGTCGAGGCAGTAACTTTCTTT	CASSLVEAVTFF
-	TRBV12-3/TRBV12-4	many	TRBJ2-5	TGTGCCAGCAAACTCGGGACTCCCCCTGGGGAGACCCAGTACTTC	CASKLGTPPGETQYF
-	TRBV7-2	many	TRBJ2-7	TGTGCCAGCAGCTTACAGGTCAGAAACTACGAGCAGTACTTC	CASSLQVRNYEQYF
-	TRBV18	many	TRBJ1-5	TGTGCCAGCTCACCACCGGGGAATCAGCCCCAGCATTTT	CASSPPGNQPQHF
TRBD1	TRBV6-1	many	TRBJ1-1	TGTGCCAGCGGATCCAGGGGGGGGACTGAAGCTTTCTTT	CASGSRGGTEAFF
-	TRBV6-6	many	TRBJ2-7	TGTGCCAGCAGTCACCAGGGTCCCGGGACCTACGAGCAGTACTTC	CASSHQGPGTYEQYF
-	TRBV5-1	-	TRBJ2-7	TGCGCCAGCAGCTTGGCGTCACTGGGGGCGGGAGAGCAGTACTTC	CASSLASLGAGEQYF
TRBD1	TRBV7-9	many	TRBJ1-5	TGTGCTGGACAGGTGAACAATCAGCCCCAGCATTTT	CAGQVNNQPQHF
-	TRBV11-2	many	TRBJ1-4	TGTGCCAGCAGCTTAGAGGCAGGGAAGGCAGGCAATGAAAAACTGTTTTTT	CASSLEAGKAGNEKLFF
-	TRBV20-1	-	TRBJ1-5	TGCAGTGCTAGTGATGGGAATCAGCCCCAGCATTTT	CSASDGNQPQHF
-	TRBV4-3	many	TRBJ2-1	TGCGCCAGCAGCCCATCGGTCCGATCCTACAATGAGCAGTTCTTC	CASSPSVRSYNEQFF
TRBD1	TRBV20-1	-	TRBJ1-1	TGCAGTGCTACCCGCCCCAGGGGGGAGATGAACACTGAAGCTTTCTTT	CSATRPRGEMNTEAFF
TRBD2	TRBV7-9	-	TRBJ2-3	TGTGCCAGCAGCCTAGGACTAGCGGGGTTCACAGATACGCAGTATTTT	CASSLGLAGFTDTQYF
-	TRBV7-2	-	TRBJ2-7	TGTGCCAGCAGCTTTATGGCTTTGAACGAGCAGTACTTC	CASSFMALNEQYF
TRBD1	TRBV5-8	few	TRBJ2-2	TGTGCCAGCAGCTCCCGGGGACAGGCGAACACCGGGGAGCTGTTTTTT	CASSSRGQANTGELFF
-	TRBV29-1	-	TRBJ1-2	TGCAGCGCCCTCGGGACGAGGGAGTATGGCTACACCTTC	CSALGTREYGYTF
-	TRBV12-3/TRBV12-4	-	TRBJ2-3	TGTGCCAGCAGTTTGGGCACTGGAGCAGATACGCAGTATTTT	CASSLGTGADTQYF
-	TRBV19	many	TRBJ2-1	TGTGCCAGTAGTATAGATCCTCATGATGAGCAGTTCTTC	CASSIDPHDEQFF
-	TRBV12-3/TRBV12-4	few	TRBJ2-1	TGTGCCAGCAACACCCTAGCGGCACAGGGGGGGCGGAAGTTCTTC	CASNTLAAQGGRKFF
-	TRBV19	-	TRBJ2-5	TGTGCCAGTAGCCCTGGAAGTGGGGGCGCAGAGACCCAGTACTTC	CASSPGSGGAETQYF
TRBD2	TRBV7-9	-	TRBJ2-2	TGTGCCAGCAGCCCCCGAAAGACTAGCGGGACGAACACCGGGGAGCTGTTTTTT	CASSPRKTSGTNTGELFF
TRBD1	TRBV20-1	many	TRBJ1-1	TGCAGTGCTAGAGGGGACAGGGGCCGGCTCACTGAAGCTTTCTTT	CSARGDRGRLTEAFF
-	TRBV19	-	TRBJ2-5	TGTGCCAGTAGTATACCCAATAGGGGGATTCAAGAGACCCAGTACTTC	CASSIPNRGIQETQYF
TRBD2	TRBV20-1	few	TRBJ2-1	TGCAGTGCTAGAGCACTCCTACTAGCGAGCTCCTACAATGAGCAGTTCTTC	CSARALLLASSYNEQFF
-	TRBV6-6	few	TRBJ1-5	TGTGCCAGCAGTTCACAGGATAGCAATCAGCCCCAGCATTTT	CASSSQDSNQPQHF
TRBD1	TRBV20-1	-	TRBJ2-7	TGCAGTGGGAACAGGGGCGGGCGTTTCGACGAGCAGTACTTC	CSGNRGGRFDEQYF
TRBD1	TRBV29-1	few	TRBJ1-5	TGCAGCGTACGGACAGGGCAGGGGCAGCCCCAGCATTTT	CSVRTGQGQPQHF
TRBD2	TRBV7-3	many	TRBJ2-3	TGTGCCAGCAGCCCCCAAGGGACTAGCGGGGGGGGAGCTGGCACAGATACGCAGTATTTT	CASSPQGTSGGGAGTDTQYF
-	TRBV5-1	few	TRBJ1-6	TGCGCCAGCAGTCATCCGGGGGATCGATCACCCCTCCACTTT	CASSHPGDRSPLHF
-	TRBV19	-	TRBJ2-7	TGTGCCAGTACCCTAGGACCTTCCGAGGGTGAGCAGTACTTC	CASTLGPSEGEQYF
TRBD2	TRBV10-3	many	TRBJ2-3	TGTGCCATCGCCCCAAGCGGGAGCCCAGATACGCAGTATTTT	CAIAPSGSPDTQYF
-	TRBV2	-	TRBJ1-1	TGTGCCAGCAGTGCTTACCGCAGGGAGAACACTGAAGCTTTCTTT	CASSAYRRENTEAFF
-	TRBV20-1	-	TRBJ1-5	TGCAGTGCTAGAGAAAGTAGGGTCGGTCAGCCCCAGCATTTT	CSARESRVGQPQHF
-	TRBV3-1	-	TRBJ2-1	TGTGCCAGCAGCCCTCCGGGGACCTATGCCTACAATGAGCAGTTCTTC	CASSPPGTYAYNEQFF
-	TRBV12-5	-	TRBJ2-2	TGTGCTAGTGGTTTGTCGGGCGTTAGGAACACCGGGGAGCTGTTTTTT	CASGLSGVRNTGELFF
TRBD2	TRBV7-6	many	TRBJ2-5	TGTGCCAGCAGCGAGGTGGGCGGGAGTGGGACCCAGTACTTC	CASSEVGGSGTQYF
TRBD1	TRBV11-2	few	TRBJ1-1	TGTGCCAGCAGCCGAATCCAACCAGGGGGCAGGATTGGGTACACTGAAGCTTTCTTT	CASSRIQPGGRIGYTEAFF
-	TRBV3-1	few	TRBJ2-6	TGTGCCAGCAGCCAGGTCCGACAGGGCGGGACTGGGGCCAACGTCCTGACTTTC	CASSQVRQGGTGANVLTF
TRBD2	TRBV11-3	-	TRBJ2-1	TGTGCCAGCAGCTACCGACTAGCGGGAGTTAGTGAGCAGTTCTTC	CASSYRLAGVSEQFF
-	TRBV7-2	many	TRBJ2-7	TGTGCCAGCAGCTTAGCAACCGTGGGGGATTACGAGCAGTACTTC	CASSLATVGDYEQYF
TRBD2	TRBV6-2/TRBV6-3	-	TRBJ2-5	TGTGCCAGCAGCCCCGGGACTAGCGCATACAAGAAGACCCAGTACTTC	CASSPGTSAYKKTQYF
-	TRBV29-1	few	TRBJ1-3	TGCAGCGTTCGCCTGACTGGAAACACCATATATTTT	CSVRLTGNTIYF
-	TRBV4-1	-	TRBJ1-3	TGCGCCAGCAGCTACGGGCTAGTTGAAGCTGGAAACACCATATATTTT	CASSYGLVEAGNTIYF
TRBD2	TRBV29-1	-	TRBJ2-3	TGCAGCGTCTCCACTCCAGCGGGGGACCTGGGGACGCAGTATTTT	CSVSTPAGDLGTQYF
-	TRBV6-2/TRBV6-3	few	TRBJ1-5	TGTGCCAGCAGTTACTCGGGACCCAACAGGGCTCAGCATTTT	CASSYSGPNRAQHF
TRBD1	TRBV29-1	few	TRBJ2-7	TGCAGCGCCGGGACAGGGGGCTTTCGGGAGCAGTACTTC	CSAGTGGFREQYF
-	TRBV11-2	many	TRBJ1-2	TGTGCCAGCAGCTTTCCCCACGGTCGGGACGGCTACACCTTC	CASSFPHGRDGYTF
-	TRBV25-1	many	TRBJ1-6	TGTGCCAGCAGTGAATTCGGACGCTATAATTCACCCCTCCACTTT	CASSEFGRYNSPLHF
TRBD2	TRBV7-2	many	TRBJ2-7	TGTGCCAGCGGCCCCTGGAGGGCTAGCGGCTCCTACGAGCAGTACTTC	CASGPWRASGSYEQYF
-	TRBV24-1	-	TRBJ2-1	TGTGCCACCAGTGACCCCGTGGCCAGGGACTACAATGAGCAGTTCTTC	CATSDPVARDYNEQFF
TRBD1	TRBV11-1	many	TRBJ2-1	TGTGCCAGCAGCCTGACAGGGATCGACAATGAGCAGTTCTTC	CASSLTGIDNEQFF